The clone carrying this T cell receptor beta chain was seen just once. Germline assignment: CDR1 MNHEY and CDR2 SVGAGI. This CDR3 has 13 amino acids. Trimming removed 7 bases at V and 3 bases at J, with 12 bases between. This sample is drawn from a study of blood T cell repertoires in COVID-19. Measured with immunoSEQ multiplex PCR; TCRdb has only the in-frame clones, and not every one. The sample yields some 180,000 clones, 80% to 90% seen once. The receptor comes from a woman of 80 years or more with COVID-19, enrolled during active disease. Sequenced sample: peripheral blood. The chain has TRBV6-5 and TRBJ1-1; possibly TRBD1 for D (5 bases). CDR3 amino acids: CASTTTGDTEAFF. The CDR3 DNA sequence: TGTGCCAGCACCACCACAGGAGACACTGAAGCTTTCTTT.